Below are 30 T cell receptor beta chains sequenced from a single sample in a study of beta chain features in type 1 diabetes. Expressed TCRB transcripts were sequenced, since all the RNA that had been isolated was reverse transcribed. Method: immunoSEQ multiplex PCR; TCRdb's copy keeps in-frame clones and lacks some. The table includes more than 120,000 clones, 10% detected once. Sequencing used naive CD4+ T cells from blood. The origin of the receptors is a man between 18 and 35 years old in good health.

This clone came up a few times. The chain combines TRBV4-2 with TRBJ2-3, with TRBD2 matching over 10 bases. The J segment lost 3 bases and the V segment lost 4 bases, leaving 7 bases of the junction unmatched. The CDR3 has 16 residues. Germline V gene data show CDR1 as LGHNA and CDR2 as YNFKEQ. The CDR3 bases are TGTGCCAGCAGCCGAGTAACTAGCGGGGAAACAGATACGCAGTATTTT. Protein: CASSRVTSGETDTQYF.

The genes are TRBV2 and TRBJ2-7, with a weak D call TRBD1 (6 bases). V shed 6 bases and J shed 5 bases, with 11 bases lying between them. CDR1 SNHLY and CDR2 FYNNEI come from the germline V gene. CDR3 length: 12 residues. The CDR3 DNA reads as TGTGCCAGCAGGTCAGGGGCGGACGAGCAGTACTTC. It translates to CASRSGADEQYF.

The rearrangement uses TRBV30 and TRBJ2-2, with D possibly being TRBD2 (5 bases). The V end lost 2 bases, the J end lost 5 bases, and 9 bases lay between the germline ends. This CDR3 is built from 13 residues. Germline V gene sequence: CDR1 GTSNPN, CDR2 SVGIG (reference sequence). The CDR3 here is CAWSPRGTGELFF. CDR3 bases: TGTGCCTGGAGTCCCCGGGGTACCGGGGAGCTGTTTTTT.

The rearrangement joins TRBV5-4 to TRBJ1-6; D gene uncertain. Deletions cut 2 bases from V and 1 base from J, with 19 bases between. Germline assignment: CDR1 SGHNT and CDR2 YYREEE (reference sequence). This CDR3 has 19 residues. This CDR3 reads CASSFKLRTSTSYNSPLHF. In DNA, the CDR3 is TGTGCCAGCAGCTTTAAGTTGAGAACTTCGACTTCCTATAATTCACCCCTCCACTTT.

The chain combines TRBV5-1 with TRBJ1-6, with 7 nucleotides matching TRBD1. The CDR3 consists of 14 residues. Germline V gene lookup returns CDR1 SGHRS and CDR2 YFSETQ. With 4 bases clipped from V and 13 bases from J, the junction kept 11 bases outside the gene matches. The DNA for the CDR3 is TGCGCCAGCAGCCTTGGGACAGTAAGTTCGCCCCTCCACTTT. This translates into CASSLGTVSSPLHF.

In its sample, this clone was seen a few times. The CDR3 DNA reads as TGTGCCAGCAGCTTAATGTCACAGGTTAACTATGGCTACACCTTC. Encoded protein: CASSLMSQVNYGYTF. V usage is TRBV7-2 and J usage is TRBJ1-2; the D gene is possibly TRBD1 (5 bases). This CDR3 is 15 amino acids long. Germline CDR1 reads SGHTA; CDR2 reads FQGNSA. With 2 bases removed from V and 1 base from J, the gap between germline ends came to 11 bases.

This clone was found a few times. For the CDR3, the DNA is TGTGCCAGCAGACGACAGGCGACGTATAATTCACCCCTCCACTTT. It translates to CASRRQATYNSPLHF. This chain connects TRBV6-6 to TRBJ1-6, with D possibly matching TRBD1 (6 bases). Per the germline V gene, CDR1 is MNHNY and CDR2 is SVGAGI (reference sequence). The V end lost 6 bases, the J end lost 4 bases, and 13 bases lay between the germline ends. This CDR3 is 15 amino acids long.

The chain couples TRBV5-1 to TRBJ2-1; 7 bases align to TRBD1. The V segment lost 4 bases and the J segment 6 bases; nucleotides outside the gene matches: 13. Germline V gene sequence: CDR1 SGHRS, CDR2 YFSETQ. The CDR3 length is 16 residues. The CDR3 loop is CASSQTAGTAFNEQFF. The CDR3 bases are TGCGCCAGCAGCCAAACCGCCGGGACAGCGTTCAATGAGCAGTTCTTC.

This chain links TRBV5-1 with TRBJ1-2; 7 bases line up with TRBD1. Germline V lookup: CDR1 SGHRS, CDR2 YFSETQ. V lost 3 bases, J lost 5 bases, and 7 bases stayed unmatched. This CDR3 comprises 14 residues. CDR3 residues: CASSSSDRAYGYTF. The CDR3, as DNA: TGCGCCAGCAGCTCATCCGACAGGGCTTATGGCTACACCTTC. Full variable domain (outside the CDR3, taken from reference TRBV5-1 and TRBJ1-2): KAGVTQTPRYLIKTRGQQVTLSCSPISGHRSVSWYQQTPGQGLQFLFEYFSETQRNKGNFPGRFSGRQFSNSRSEMNVSTLELGDSALYLCASSSSDRAYGYTFGSGTRLTVV.

The rearrangement joins TRBV2 to TRBJ1-5; maybe TRBD1 (5 bases). Germline-derived CDR1 and CDR2 are SNHLY and FYNNEI. Trimming removed 3 bases at V and 5 bases at J, with 11 bases between. CDR3 length equals 14 residues. The CDR3 spells CASSETARHQPQHF. The CDR3 DNA reads TGTGCCAGCAGTGAGACAGCGAGACATCAGCCCCAGCATTTT. Together with reference TRBV2 and TRBJ1-5, the CDR3 gives the full variable domain: EPEVTQTPSHQVTQMGQEVILRCVPISNHLYFYWYRQILGQKVEFLVSFYNNEISEKSEIFDDQFSVERPDGSNFTLKIRSTKLEDSAMYFCASSETARHQPQHFGDGTRLSIL.

The chain links TRBV7-6 to TRBJ2-3, with D perhaps matching TRBD2 (6 bases). V was clipped by 1 base and J by 3 bases, with 11 bases between them. This CDR3 region has 15 residues. Germline assignment: CDR1 SGHVS and CDR2 FNYEAQ. Here the CDR3 reads CASSLGQGGTDTQYF. The CDR3 DNA is TGTGCCAGCAGCTTAGGGCAGGGAGGTACAGATACGCAGTATTTT.

This clone has a handful of counts. The rearrangement links TRBV30 to TRBJ1-3; D remains unclear. CDR1 is GTSNPN and CDR2 is SVGIG in the germline V gene (reference sequence). The CDR3 is made up of 14 amino acids. Between the trimmed V and J ends, which lost 4 bases and 0 bases, there was a span of 10 bases. Here the CDR3 reads CAWMPPYSGNTIYF. The DNA for the CDR3 is TGTGCCTGGATGCCCCCCTACTCTGGAAACACCATATATTTT. Looking up the rest from reference TRBV30 and TRBJ1-3 gives the full variable domain: SQTIHQWPATLVQPVGSPLSLECTVEGTSNPNLYWYRQAAGRGLQLLFYSVGIGQISSEVPQNLSASRPQDRQFILSSKKLLLSDSGFYLCAWMPPYSGNTIYFGEGSWLTVV.

V usage is TRBV6-5 and J usage is TRBJ1-5, with a possible D match to TRBD1 (5 bases). In germline, CDR1 is MNHEY, CDR2 SVGAGI. Trimming took off 5 bases at V and 5 bases at J, with 10 bases between the two ends. This CDR3 contains 13 residues. In nucleotides, the CDR3 is TGTGCCAGCAGTCCCAGACAGCATCAGCCCCAGCATTTT. Translation: CASSPRQHQPQHF.

The chain has TRBV6-5 and TRBJ2-3, with 7 bases fitting TRBD1. V trimming: 8 bases; J trimming: 1 base; junction bases outside the gene matches: 6. CDR1 MNHEY and CDR2 SVGAGI come from the germline V gene. CDR3 length equals 14 residues. CDR3 coding DNA: TGTGCCAGCCATCCAACAGGGGGCACAGATACGCAGTATTTT. Protein: CASHPTGGTDTQYF.

The gene calls are TRBV7-2 and TRBJ1-3; D is uncertain. V lost 1 base and J 0 bases, leaving 10 bases between the germline ends. The CDR3 has 16 amino acids. Germline-derived CDR1 and CDR2 are SGHTA and FQGNSA. DNA for the CDR3: TGTGCCAGCAGCTTAGTAGCCGCGGGCTCTGGAAACACCATATATTTT. Translated: CASSLVAAGSGNTIYF. Combining the CDR3 with reference TRBV7-2 and TRBJ1-3 gives the whole variable domain GAGVSQSPSNKVTEKGKDVELRCDPISGHTALYWYRQSLGQGLEFLIYFQGNSAPDKSGLPSDRFSAERTGGSVSTLTIQRTQQEDSAVYLCASSLVAAGSGNTIYFGEGSWLTVV.

The V gene is TRBV6-5, the J gene TRBJ2-7, with a possible D match to TRBD1 (5 bases). The germline gives CDR1 MNHEY, CDR2 SVGAGI. Trimming left V 6 bases short and J 0 bases short, with 15 bases between. The CDR3 is 15 residues long. CDR3 region: CASRINRRSSYEQYF. The CDR3 DNA sequence: TGTGCCAGCAGAATCAACAGGCGAAGCTCCTACGAGCAGTACTTC.

Turning to this clone: The junction and the germline gene differ at one end; a read error may be behind it. The chain employs TRBV7-9 and TRBJ2-5; TRBD2 matches at 12 bases. Germline V CDR1 and CDR2: SEHNR, FQNEAQ (reference sequence). This CDR3 spans 15 amino acids. CDR3 residues: CASSPTSGGTHQGDF. Here the CDR3 DNA reads TGTGCCAGCAGCCCGACTAGCGGGGGAACTCATCAGGGGGACTTC.

The CDR3 DNA reads TGCGCCAGCAGCCAAGACTTGGGCCTAGCGGGGTCCACAGATACGCAGTATTTT. It is translated as CASSQDLGLAGSTDTQYF. The chain recombines TRBV4-3 with TRBJ2-3; 9 bases match TRBD2. This CDR3 contains 18 residues. Germline lookup yields CDR1 LGHNA and CDR2 YSLEER. V lost 0 bases to trimming and J lost 2 bases; unmatched junction nucleotides: 9.

This clone was observed a few times. The chain carries TRBV20-1 and TRBJ1-1; TRBD1 is a possible D gene (6 bases). V was pared by 6 bases and J by 9 bases, with 11 bases between. Germline loops: CDR1 DFQATT, CDR2 SNEGSKA (reference sequence). The CDR3 contains 10 residues. CDR3 nucleotide sequence: TGCAGTGCCCACAGGGAGAAAGCTTTCTTT. This translates into CSAHREKAFF.

The chain uses TRBV6-5 and TRBJ2-1, with 8 bases identical to TRBD1. Looked up from germline, CDR1 is MNHEY and CDR2 is SVGAGI. CDR3 length: 14 residues. J was trimmed by 10 bases and V by 5 bases; bases with no gene match: 10. The CDR3 nucleotides are TGTGCCAGCAGTCCTCGGACAGGGCTGGGGGAGCAGTTCTTC. Its protein is CASSPRTGLGEQFF.

A few counts support this clone. The chain combines TRBV28 with TRBJ2-7; 8 bases agree with TRBD1. Trimming removed 6 bases from V and 0 bases from J; junction bases left unmatched: 7. CDR1 is MDHEN, CDR2 SYDVKM, per germline. There are 15 residues in the CDR3. The CDR3 DNA follows: TGTGCCAGCAGCCCGGGACAGGAAAGCTCCTACGAGCAGTACTTC. The encoded protein is CASSPGQESSYEQYF.

This clone was found a few times. The chain recombines TRBV5-4 with TRBJ2-5; TRBD2 matches 9 bases. Germline V gene data show CDR1 as SGHNT and CDR2 as YYREEE (reference sequence). The CDR3 consists of 16 residues. Losses at the gene ends were 3 bases for V and 1 base for J; bases not matched to a gene: 7. The CDR3 nucleotides are TGTGCCAGCAGCTACTTGGGGCGGGGGGGCCAAGAGACCCAGTACTTC. It is translated as CASSYLGRGGQETQYF.

The rearrangement joins TRBV6-1 to TRBJ2-3; 8 positions agree with TRBD1. CDR1 is MNHNS, CDR2 SASEGT, per germline. With 6 bases clipped from V and 2 bases from J, the junction kept 4 bases outside the gene matches. This CDR3 is built from 14 residues. CDR3 amino acids: CASSRDRITDTQYF. The CDR3 nucleotides read TGTGCCAGCAGCCGGGACAGGATCACAGATACGCAGTATTTT.

The chain employs TRBV27 and TRBJ2-3, with D perhaps TRBD1 (5 bases). The CDR3 totals 13 residues. V lost 4 bases and J lost 6, with 11 bases in between. Per the germline V gene, CDR1 is MNHEY and CDR2 is SMNVEV (reference sequence). The CDR3 coding sequence is TGTGCCAGCAGTTCACGACAGATGGATACGCAGTATTTT. Protein sequence: CASSSRQMDTQYF.

This rearrangement joins TRBV18 to TRBJ1-2; 9 nucleotides match TRBD1. The CDR3 has 13 amino acids. Germline loops: CDR1 KGHSH, CDR2 LQKENI. V dropped 2 bases and J dropped 6; count of bases not matched to a gene: 1. The CDR3: CASSPGTGHGYTF. The CDR3 nucleotides read TGTGCCAGCTCACCAGGGACAGGGCATGGCTACACCTTC.

There are a few counts of this clone. It is unclear where the CDR3 begins or ends on the DNA, so no DNA is shown, and the CDR3 is as TCRdb lists it. V and J are TRBV2 and TRBJ1-1. The germline V gene has CDR1 SNHLY and CDR2 FYNNEI. The CDR3 is made up of 16 amino acids, end residues included. This CDR3 reads CASSEILGMGGTEAFF.

The chain joins TRBV9 to TRBJ1-6; a possible D gene is TRBD1 (5 bases). Per the germline V gene, CDR1 is SGDLS and CDR2 is YYNGEE. Trimming took off 1 base at V and 5 bases at J, with 7 bases between the two ends. The CDR3 consists of 14 residues. The CDR3 nucleotides are TGTGCCAGCAGCGTACAGGGTAATAATTCACCCCTCCACTTT. Its translation is CASSVQGNNSPLHF. Complete variable domain (other parts from reference TRBV9 and TRBJ1-6): DSGVTQTPKHLITATGQRVTLRCSPRSGDLSVYWYQQSLDQGLQFLIQYYNGEERAKGNILERFSAQQFPDLHSELNLSSLELGDSALYFCASSVQGNNSPLHFGNGTRLTVT.

This chain joins TRBV6-5 and TRBJ1-6; 9 bases fit TRBD1. In germline, CDR1 is MNHEY, CDR2 SVGAGI. The CDR3 length is 14 residues. Trimming removed 7 bases from V and 10 bases from J; junction bases left unmatched: 8. For the CDR3, the DNA is TGTGCCAGCAACTCGGGACAGGGAGTCTCACCCCTCCACTTT. Translated: CASNSGQGVSPLHF.

This chain connects TRBV6-5 to TRBJ1-2; D is perhaps TRBD1 (5 bases). The CDR3 consists of 14 residues. Trimming pared 6 bases from V and 7 bases from J, leaving 18 bases between. Germline values: CDR1 MNHEY, CDR2 SVGAGI. The CDR3 protein is CASRKPGHLGGYTF. In DNA form, the CDR3 reads TGTGCCAGCAGGAAGCCAGGGCACCTGGGTGGCTACACCTTC.

V is TRBV6-5 and J is TRBJ2-5, with a tentative D call TRBD2 (6 bases). The V gene lost 6 bases and the J gene lost 2 bases, with 10 bases spanning the gap. CDR3 length: 13 residues. Per germline, CDR1 MNHEY and CDR2 SVGAGI. Here the CDR3 reads CASRLAPQETQYF. The CDR3 DNA sequence: TGTGCCAGCAGACTAGCCCCGCAAGAGACCCAGTACTTC.